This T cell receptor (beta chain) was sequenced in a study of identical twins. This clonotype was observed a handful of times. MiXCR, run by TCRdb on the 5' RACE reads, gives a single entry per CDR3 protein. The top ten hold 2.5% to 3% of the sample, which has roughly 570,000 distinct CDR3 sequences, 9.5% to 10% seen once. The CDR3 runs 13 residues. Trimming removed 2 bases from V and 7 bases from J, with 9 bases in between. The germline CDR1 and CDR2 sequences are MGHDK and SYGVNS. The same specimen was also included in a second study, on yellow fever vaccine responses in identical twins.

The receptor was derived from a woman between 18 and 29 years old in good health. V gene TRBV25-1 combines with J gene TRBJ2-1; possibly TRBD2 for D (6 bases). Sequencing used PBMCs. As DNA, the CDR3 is TGTGCCAGCAGTGAAGCGGGGCTGAATGAGCAGTTCTTC. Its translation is CASSEAGLNEQFF.